The rows below give T cell receptor beta chains drawn from one sample of a study of CD4+ T cells in melanoma. The assay was immunoSEQ multiplex PCR, and TCRdb's table has in-frame clones only and misses some. This table holds about 70 clones. Sample: cells sorted by PD-1 expression. These receptors were obtained from a human donor with melanoma. Each CDR3 is given with its conserved first and last residue. A D gene is named only where the DNA matches it firmly. Part of the rows lack a size; the others show once, few, many or a class for expanded clones.

J: TRBJ1-2
V: TRBV10-3
size: NA
D: TRBD1
DNA: TGTGCCATCAGTGATCAGGGGGCCAGGGGGTATGGCTACACCTTC
CDR3: CAISDQGARGYGYTF

J: TRBJ1-2
V: TRBV6-4
size: NA
D: NA
DNA: TGTGCCAGCTGCCCCGACTTCGGTTCGACGGGAGGCTACACCTTC
CDR3: CASCPDFGSTGGYTF

J: TRBJ2-1
V: TRBV10-2
size: NA
D: TRBD1
DNA: TGCGCCAGCAGTGAAGACAGGGGCGAGGGGGAGTTCTTC
CDR3: CASSEDRGEGEFF

J: TRBJ2-7
V: TRBV18
size: NA
D: TRBD1
DNA: TGTGCCAGCTCACAGCAGCGAGGACAGGGGGCGTCTGAGCAGTACTTC
CDR3: CASSQQRGQGASEQYF

J: TRBJ2-3
V: TRBV28
size: NA
D: NA
DNA: TGTGCCAGCAGTTTCAGCAGGGTCGCAGATACGCAGTATTTT
CDR3: CASSFSRVADTQYF

J: TRBJ1-2
V: TRBV2
size: NA
D: NA
DNA: TGTGCCAGCAGTGATGAGGATGGCTACACCTTC
CDR3: CASSDEDGYTF

J: TRBJ1-2
V: TRBV12-2
size: NA
D: NA
DNA: TGCAAGTCGCCACGAAAGACCTATGGCTACACCTTC
CDR3: CKSPRKTYGYTF

J: TRBJ2-5
V: TRBV6-1
size: NA
D: TRBD1
DNA: TGTGCCAGCAGTGAGGGACAGCCCCTTGGGGAGACCCAGTACTTC
CDR3: CASSEGQPLGETQYF

J: TRBJ2-6
V: TRBV6-1
size: once
D: TRBD1
DNA: TGTGCCAGCAGTGGGGCCGGGACAGGGGGCGCTGGGGCCAACGTCCTGACTTTC
CDR3: CASSGAGTGGAGANVLTF

J: TRBJ1-1
V: TRBV5-1
size: NA
D: TRBD1
DNA: TGCGCCAGCAGCTTGGCCGCGACAGGGAGGGGGTACACTGAAGCTTTCTTT
CDR3: CASSLAATGRGYTEAFF

J: TRBJ2-7
V: TRBV18
size: NA
D: NA
DNA: TGTGCCAGCTCACCGATACAGGTGACCTACGAGCAGTACTTC
CDR3: CASSPIQVTYEQYF

J: TRBJ1-4
V: TRBV4-2
size: NA
D: TRBD1
DNA: TGTGCCAGCAGCCAAGGGTCCCGGGACAGGGATGAAAAACTGTTTTTT
CDR3: CASSQGSRDRDEKLFF

J: TRBJ2-3
V: TRBV7-9
size: NA
D: TRBD2
DNA: TGTGCCAGCAGCTTGGGTGGAGCGGGGGGCACAGATACGCAGTATTTT
CDR3: CASSLGGAGGTDTQYF

J: TRBJ2-7
V: TRBV5-7
size: NA
D: TRBD1
DNA: TGTGCCAGCAGCTTGGCCGACGTTGAACAGGGGGCCTACGAGCAGTACTTC
CDR3: CASSLADVEQGAYEQYF

J: TRBJ1-6
V: TRBV7-2
size: NA
D: NA
DNA: TGTGCCAGCCGGGGCCCGAATTCACCCCTCCACTTT
CDR3: CASRGPNSPLHF

J: TRBJ2-3
V: TRBV7-8
size: NA
D: NA
DNA: TGTGCCAGCAGCTTAGATGGCGGGGATAGGGGTACGCAGTATTTT
CDR3: CASSLDGGDRGTQYF

J: TRBJ2-7
V: TRBV7-9
size: NA
D: NA
DNA: TGTGCCAGCAGCTTGGGACTGCCGGGCGAGCAGTACTTC
CDR3: CASSLGLPGEQYF

J: TRBJ2-5
V: TRBV5-4
size: NA
D: TRBD1
DNA: TGTGCCAGCAGCTCCAGGGGGCTGGAGACCCAGTACTTC
CDR3: CASSSRGLETQYF

J: TRBJ2-5
V: TRBV19
size: NA
D: NA
DNA: TGTGCCAGTAGCACCGGGGCCCAAGAGACCCAGTACTTC
CDR3: CASSTGAQETQYF

J: TRBJ1-2
V: TRBV29-1
size: NA
D: NA
DNA: TGCATCGTCGACCCGCCCTTAGGCTACACCTTC
CDR3: CIVDPPLGYTF

J: TRBJ1-2
V: TRBV30
size: NA
D: TRBD1
DNA: TGTGCCTGGAGCCAGGGGGGTACTAACTATGGCTACACCTTC
CDR3: CAWSQGGTNYGYTF

J: TRBJ2-5
V: TRBV7-3
size: few
D: TRBD1
DNA: TGTGCCAGCAGCCCCACCGGACAGGGGGAGACCCAGTACTTC
CDR3: CASSPTGQGETQYF

J: TRBJ2-1
V: TRBV19
size: NA
D: NA
DNA: TGTGCCAGTACCCGGGGGGCCCTCTCCTACAATGAGCAGTTCTTC
CDR3: CASTRGALSYNEQFF

J: TRBJ2-7
V: TRBV5-4
size: NA
D: NA
DNA: TGTGCCAGCAGCTTCCGAATTGACCCCTACGAGCAGTACTTC
CDR3: CASSFRIDPYEQYF

J: TRBJ2-2
V: TRBV5-1
size: few
D: NA
DNA: TGCGCCAGCGGGGGTATCGTCAACACCGGGGAGCTGTTTTTT
CDR3: CASGGIVNTGELFF

J: TRBJ1-6
V: TRBV4-2
size: NA
D: NA
DNA: TGTGCCAGCAGCCAAGACGCCCGGACGCTCCATTCACCCCTCCACTTT
CDR3: CASSQDARTLHSPLHF

J: TRBJ1-1
V: TRBV27
size: NA
D: NA
DNA: TGTGCCAGCAGTTTATTTTCCCTCGAGGGCAAGGGCACTGAAGCTTTCTTT
CDR3: CASSLFSLEGKGTEAFF

J: TRBJ1-3
V: TRBV19
size: NA
D: NA
DNA: TGTGCCAGTAGTAATCAGGGAGCCAGAAACACCATATATTTT
CDR3: CASSNQGARNTIYF

J: TRBJ2-5
V: TRBV7-7
size: NA
D: NA
DNA: TGTGCCAGCAGCTTAGGGTTGGGGGAGACCCAGTACTTC
CDR3: CASSLGLGETQYF

J: TRBJ2-3
V: TRBV4-2
size: NA
D: TRBD2
DNA: TGTGCCAGCAGCCAAGTGCCAGCGGGAGAGGCGCAGTATTTT
CDR3: CASSQVPAGEAQYF

J: TRBJ1-1
V: TRBV6-5
size: NA
D: TRBD1
DNA: TGTGCCAGCTCCCGACAGGGGTTGACTGAAGCTTTCTTT
CDR3: CASSRQGLTEAFF

J: TRBJ2-1
V: TRBV5-1
size: NA
D: NA
DNA: TGCGCCAGCAGCTGGGGCCTAGGTTCCTCCTACAATGAGCAGTTCTTC
CDR3: CASSWGLGSSYNEQFF

J: TRBJ2-1
V: TRBV5-1
size: NA
D: NA
DNA: TGCGCCAGCAGGCCGACCACAGGGACTTACAATGAGCAGTTCTTC
CDR3: CASRPTTGTYNEQFF

J: TRBJ2-3
V: TRBV27
size: NA
D: NA
DNA: TGTGCCATCAAACCCCTCAGGACTTCTAGCACAGATACGCAGTATTTT
CDR3: CAIKPLRTSSTDTQYF

J: TRBJ1-2
V: TRBV30
size: NA
D: TRBD1
DNA: TGTGCCTGGAGTGGGACAGGGCATGGCTACACCTTC
CDR3: CAWSGTGHGYTF

J: TRBJ2-1
V: TRBV5-1
size: NA
D: TRBD2
DNA: TGCGCCAGCAGCTTGTCCGGGACTAGCGATGAGCAGTTCTTC
CDR3: CASSLSGTSDEQFF